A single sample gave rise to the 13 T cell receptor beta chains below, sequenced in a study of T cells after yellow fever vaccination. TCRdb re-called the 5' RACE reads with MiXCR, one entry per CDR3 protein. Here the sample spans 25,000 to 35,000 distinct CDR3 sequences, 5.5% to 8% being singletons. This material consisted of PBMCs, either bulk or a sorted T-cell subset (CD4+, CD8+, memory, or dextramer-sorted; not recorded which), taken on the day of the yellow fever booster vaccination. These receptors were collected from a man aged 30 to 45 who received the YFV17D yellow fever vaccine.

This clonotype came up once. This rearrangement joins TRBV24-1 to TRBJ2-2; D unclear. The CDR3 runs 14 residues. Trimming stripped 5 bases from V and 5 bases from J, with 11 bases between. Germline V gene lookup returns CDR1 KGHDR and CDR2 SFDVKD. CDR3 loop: CATSVKGFTGELFF. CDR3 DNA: TGTGCCACCAGTGTAAAGGGTTTTACCGGGGAGCTGTTTTTT.

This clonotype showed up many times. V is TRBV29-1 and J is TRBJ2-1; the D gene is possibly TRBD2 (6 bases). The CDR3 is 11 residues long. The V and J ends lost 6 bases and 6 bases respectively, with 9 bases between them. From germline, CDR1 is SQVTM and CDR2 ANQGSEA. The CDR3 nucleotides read TGCAGCGTCGGGACTGGCAATGAGCAGTTCTTC. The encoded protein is CSVGTGNEQFF.

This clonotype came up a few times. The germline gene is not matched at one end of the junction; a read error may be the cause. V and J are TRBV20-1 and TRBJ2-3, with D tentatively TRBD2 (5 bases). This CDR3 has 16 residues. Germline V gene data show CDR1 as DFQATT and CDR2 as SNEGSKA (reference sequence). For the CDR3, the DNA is TGCTGTGCTGCCCCGGTTGTATACGGGATCACAGATACGCAGTATTTT. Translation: CCAAPVVYGITDTQYF.

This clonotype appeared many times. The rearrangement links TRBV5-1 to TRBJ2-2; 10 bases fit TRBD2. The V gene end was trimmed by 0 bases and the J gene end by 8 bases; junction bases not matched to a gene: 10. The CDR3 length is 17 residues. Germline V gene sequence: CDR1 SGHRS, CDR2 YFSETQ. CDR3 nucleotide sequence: TGCGCCAGCAGCTTGGCCAGGACTAGCGGTTCTGTGGGGGAGCTGTTTTTT. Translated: CASSLARTSGSVGELFF. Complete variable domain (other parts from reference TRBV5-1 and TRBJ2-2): KAGVTQTPRYLIKTRGQQVTLSCSPISGHRSVSWYQQTPGQGLQFLFEYFSETQRNKGNFPGRFSGRQFSNSRSEMNVSTLELGDSALYLCASSLARTSGSVGELFFGEGSRLTVL.

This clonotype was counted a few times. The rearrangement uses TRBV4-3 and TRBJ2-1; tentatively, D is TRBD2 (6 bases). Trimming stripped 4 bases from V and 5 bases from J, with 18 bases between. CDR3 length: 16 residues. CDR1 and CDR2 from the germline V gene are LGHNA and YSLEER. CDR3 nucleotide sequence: TGCGCCAGCAGCCCCCACCCGGGAGTAGGGGACAATGAGCAGTTCTTC. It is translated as CASSPHPGVGDNEQFF.

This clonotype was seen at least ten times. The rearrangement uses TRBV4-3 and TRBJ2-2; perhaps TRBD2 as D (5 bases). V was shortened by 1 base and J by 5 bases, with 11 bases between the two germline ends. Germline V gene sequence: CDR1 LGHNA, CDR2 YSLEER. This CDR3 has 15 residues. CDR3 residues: CASSQVSGDTGELFF. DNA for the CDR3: TGCGCCAGCAGCCAAGTTTCCGGGGATACCGGGGAGCTGTTTTTT.

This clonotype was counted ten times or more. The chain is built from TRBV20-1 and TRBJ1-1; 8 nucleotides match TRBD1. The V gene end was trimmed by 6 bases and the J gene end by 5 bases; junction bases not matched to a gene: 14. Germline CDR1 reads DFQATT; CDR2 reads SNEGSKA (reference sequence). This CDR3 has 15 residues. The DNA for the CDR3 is TGCAGTGCAGGACCCGGGACAGGTTCAGTTACTGAAGCTTTCTTT. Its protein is CSAGPGTGSVTEAFF.

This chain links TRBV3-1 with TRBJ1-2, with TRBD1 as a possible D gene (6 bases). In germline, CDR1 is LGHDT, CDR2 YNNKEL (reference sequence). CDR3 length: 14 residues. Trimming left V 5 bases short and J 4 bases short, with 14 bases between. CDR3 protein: CASSSGGQFYGYTF. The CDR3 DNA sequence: TGTGCCAGCAGCTCGGGCGGACAGTTCTATGGCTACACCTTC.

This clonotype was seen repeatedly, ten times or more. The CDR3 coding sequence is TGCGCCAGCAGCTTTTTGAACCCTGCCACGAACACCGGGGAGCTGTTTTTT. Amino acid sequence: CASSFLNPATNTGELFF. V usage is TRBV5-1 and J usage is TRBJ2-2; D gene unclear. Per the germline V gene, CDR1 is SGHRS and CDR2 is YFSETQ. The CDR3 covers 17 residues. Trimming shortened V by 2 bases and J by 0 bases, and 14 bases separated the two germline ends.

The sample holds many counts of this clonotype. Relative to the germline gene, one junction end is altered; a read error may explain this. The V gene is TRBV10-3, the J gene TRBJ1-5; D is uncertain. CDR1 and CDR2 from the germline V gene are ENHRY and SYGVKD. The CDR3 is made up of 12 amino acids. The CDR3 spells CAISDSNQPQHF. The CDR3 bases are TGTGCCATTAGTGATAGCAATCAGCCCCAGCATTTT.

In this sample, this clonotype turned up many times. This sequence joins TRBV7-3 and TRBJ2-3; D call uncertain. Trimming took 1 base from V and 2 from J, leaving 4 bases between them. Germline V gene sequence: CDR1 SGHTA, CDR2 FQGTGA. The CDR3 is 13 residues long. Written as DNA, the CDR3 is TGTGCCAGCAGCTTAAGGAACACAGATACGCAGTATTTT. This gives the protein CASSLRNTDTQYF.

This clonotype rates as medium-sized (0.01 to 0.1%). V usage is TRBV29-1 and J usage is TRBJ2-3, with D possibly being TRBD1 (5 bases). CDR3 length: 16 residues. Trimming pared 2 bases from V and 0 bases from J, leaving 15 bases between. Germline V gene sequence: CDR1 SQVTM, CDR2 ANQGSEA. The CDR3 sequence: CSVEKGHYSSTDTQYF. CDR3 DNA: TGCAGCGTTGAAAAAGGACACTACTCTAGCACAGATACGCAGTATTTT.

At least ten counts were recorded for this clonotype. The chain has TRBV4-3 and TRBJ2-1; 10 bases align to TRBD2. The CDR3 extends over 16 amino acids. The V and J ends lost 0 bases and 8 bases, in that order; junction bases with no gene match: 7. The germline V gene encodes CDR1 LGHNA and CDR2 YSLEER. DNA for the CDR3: TGCGCCAGCAGCCAAGATGACCTAGCGGGAGTACATGAGCAGTTCTTC. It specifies CASSQDDLAGVHEQFF.